Shown below are 10 T cell receptor beta chains from a single sample sequenced in a study of control samples from healthy donors and cancer patients. Generated by immunoSEQ multiplex PCR, the TCRdb table keeps only in-frame clones and is missing some. Here the sample spans 65,000 to 100,000 clones, 75% to 95% being singletons. Specimen: blood. The receptor source for this set is a man aged 50 to 59 in good health.

This clone appeared a single time. Written as DNA, the CDR3 is TGTGCCAGCAGCTTAGATCGGGGGAACACTGAAGCTTTCTTT. It encodes CASSLDRGNTEAFF. The rearrangement joins TRBV7-8 to TRBJ1-1; the D is unclear. The CDR3 runs to 14 residues. Germline loops: CDR1 SGHVS, CDR2 FQNEAQ. Trimming stripped 1 base from V and 1 base from J, with 7 bases between.

The chain employs TRBV30 and TRBJ2-7; 9 nucleotides match TRBD1. J gave up 6 bases and V 2 bases, and 2 bases lay outside the gene matches. The germline CDR1 and CDR2 sequences are GTSNPN and SVGIG (reference sequence). The CDR3 loop spans 12 amino acids. The chain's CDR3 is CAWSPGQGEQYF. In DNA, the CDR3 is TGTGCCTGGAGTCCGGGACAGGGCGAGCAGTACTTC.

This sequence joins TRBV7-8 and TRBJ1-2, with TRBD1 matching 7 bases. Germline loops: CDR1 SGHVS, CDR2 FQNEAQ. The ends lost 5 bases at V and 2 bases at J; junction bases unmatched: 11. The CDR3 spans 16 residues. Here the CDR3 reads CASSAEQGSSNYGYTF. CDR3 DNA: TGTGCCAGCAGCGCCGAACAGGGGAGCTCAAACTATGGCTACACCTTC.

In DNA form, the CDR3 reads TGTGCCAGCAGCCGACACTCGAACACCGGGGAGCTGTTTTTT. Encoded protein: CASSRHSNTGELFF. The chain recombines TRBV6-2 or TRBV6-3 with TRBJ2-2, with no clear D. CDR1 and CDR2 (germline): MNHEY, SVGEGT. V was pared by 6 bases and J by 0 bases, with 8 bases between. The CDR3 contains 14 residues.

V is TRBV24-1 and J is TRBJ1-1; TRBD1 might be the D (5 bases). V was pared by 7 bases and J by 5 bases, with 10 bases between. The CDR3 has 12 residues. Germline V gene sequence: CDR1 KGHDR, CDR2 SFDVKD. The CDR3, as DNA: TGTGCCACCAGCTCGCAGGGTACTGAAGCTTTCTTT. Translating it yields CATSSQGTEAFF.

The CDR3 nucleotides read TGTGCCAGCAGCGCCAACTATGGCTACACCTTC. This gives the protein CASSANYGYTF. The chain carries TRBV7-9 and TRBJ1-2, with no clear D. Germline V gives CDR1 SEHNR, CDR2 FQNEAQ (reference sequence). Trimming took off 5 bases at V and 2 bases at J, with 3 bases between the two ends. The CDR3 has 11 amino acids.

V is TRBV19 and J is TRBJ1-5; unclear D gene. CDR1 is LNHDA and CDR2 is SQIVND in the germline V gene (reference sequence). The CDR3 has 17 amino acids. V gave up 3 bases and J gave up 3 bases, with 18 bases separating them. As DNA, the CDR3 is TGTGCCAGTAGTATCCGTCCGGCAGGCAGTATCAATCAGCCCCAGCATTTT. Translated: CASSIRPAGSINQPQHF.

The chain couples TRBV19 to TRBJ1-1; D unclear. Germline V gene data show CDR1 as LNHDA and CDR2 as SQIVND (reference sequence). The CDR3 has 14 amino acids. V dropped 5 bases and J dropped 9 bases, with 19 bases sitting between them. CDR3 loop: CASSPAVRGAKAFF. Written as DNA, the CDR3 is TGTGCCAGTAGTCCGGCGGTGCGGGGAGCTAAAGCTTTCTTT.

V is TRBV6-2 or TRBV6-3 and J is TRBJ1-5; D is unresolved. The germline V gene encodes CDR1 MNHEY and CDR2 SVGEGT. There are 15 residues in the CDR3. The ends were cut back, 3 bases at V and 7 bases at J, with 16 bases in the middle. The CDR3 sequence is CASSYDDRAGQPQHF. The DNA of the CDR3 is TGTGCCAGCAGTTATGACGATCGGGCGGGACAGCCCCAGCATTTT.

The gene calls are TRBV2 and TRBJ1-5; D is perhaps TRBD1 (5 bases). Looked up from germline, CDR1 is SNHLY and CDR2 is FYNNEI. The length of the CDR3 is 12 residues. The CDR3 DNA reads TGTGCGTTGGGGACTTCGAATCAGCCCCAGCATTTT. Translated: CALGTSNQPQHF.